These T cell receptor beta chains were read from a single sample in a study of blood T cell repertoires in COVID-19. Using immunoSEQ multiplex PCR, the repertoire was profiled, and TCRdb retains in-frame clones only, with some absent. The sample lists 320,000 or so clones; less than 90% were seen once. Input material: PBMCs or T cells enriched from blood (not recorded which). All receptors derive from a woman in her 30s who had recovered from COVID-19. The CDR3 runs from the conserved cysteine through the conserved F or W. D genes are given only for firm matches. Rows give clone size only sometimes, using once, few, many, or a class for an expanded clone.

j_call v_call d_call clone_size cdr3_aa cdr3_nt
TRBJ2-3 TRBV10-3 TRBD1 - CAIEDRGSTDTQYF TGTGCCATAGAGGACAGGGGGTCCACAGATACGCAGTATTTT
TRBJ1-3 TRBV7-8 - - CASSLRGQGNTIYF TGTGCCAGCAGCTTGAGGGGACAAGGAAACACCATATATTTT
TRBJ2-7 TRBV15 TRBD1 - CATSPRTGWMQYF TGTGCCACCAGCCCGCGGACAGGGTGGATGCAGTACTTC
TRBJ1-5 TRBV11-2 TRBD1 - CASSTGVRNQPQHF TGTGCCAGCAGCACAGGGGTGCGCAATCAGCCCCAGCATTTT
TRBJ2-5 TRBV2 TRBD1 few CASSRDRGGRETQYF TGTGCCAGCAGCCGGGACAGGGGAGGTCGAGAGACCCAGTACTTC
TRBJ1-2 TRBV5-1 TRBD1 - CASSLGQAANYGYTF TGCGCCAGCAGCCTAGGACAGGCTGCTAACTATGGCTACACCTTC
TRBJ1-2 TRBV19 - - CASSIARRDYGYTF TGTGCCAGTAGTATAGCCAGGCGCGACTATGGCTACACCTTC
TRBJ1-1 TRBV27 - - CASSGRGGSYTEAFF TGTGCCAGCAGTGGGAGGGGGGGGAGTTACACTGAAGCTTTCTTT
TRBJ2-7 TRBV10-2 - few CASSETGMYEQYF TGCGCCAGCAGTGAGACAGGGATGTACGAGCAGTACTTC
TRBJ1-5 TRBV4-1 TRBD1 - CASSQGDSPNQPQHF TGCGCCAGCAGCCAGGGGGACAGCCCCAATCAGCCCCAGCATTTT
TRBJ1-1 TRBV19 - - CASSPGRGTEAFF TGTGCCAGTAGCCCGGGAAGAGGCACTGAAGCTTTCTTT
TRBJ1-4 TRBV11-2 TRBD1 - CASGRDRSNEKLFF TGTGCCAGCGGCCGGGACAGGTCTAATGAAAAACTGTTTTTT
TRBJ2-7 TRBV18 TRBD1 - CASSQTGGREGEQYF TGTGCCAGCTCACAGACAGGGGGCCGAGAGGGTGAGCAGTACTTC
TRBJ2-4 TRBV19 TRBD2 - CAHPASRAGGPGSAKNIQYF TGTGCCCACCCCGCATCACGAGCGGGGGGGCCAGGGTCAGCCAAAAACATTCAGTACTTC
TRBJ1-6 TRBV5-1 - - CASSEVMSQTLHF TGCGCCAGCAGCGAGGTTATGAGTCAAACCCTCCACTTT
TRBJ2-3 TRBV5-4 TRBD1 - CASSPRTGLADTQYF TGTGCCAGCAGCCCGCGGACAGGGTTGGCAGATACGCAGTATTTT
TRBJ1-5 TRBV19 TRBD1 - CASSRHEGQGNQPQHF TGTGCCAGTAGCCGCCACGAAGGACAGGGAAATCAGCCCCAGCATTTT
TRBJ1-2 TRBV10-2 TRBD1 few CASNGQGANYGYTF TGCGCCAGCAACGGACAGGGCGCTAACTATGGCTACACCTTC
TRBJ1-1 TRBV7-9 - - CASSFFGGRNTEAFF TGTGCCAGCAGCTTTTTTGGCGGCAGGAACACTGAAGCTTTCTTT
TRBJ2-1 TRBV10-3 TRBD2 - CAIRGSGGSYNEQFF TGTGCCATCAGGGGAAGCGGGGGCTCCTACAATGAGCAGTTCTTC
TRBJ1-1 TRBV30 - - CAWSGDRSTEAFF TGTGCCTGGAGTGGCGACAGGTCTACTGAAGCTTTCTTT
TRBJ1-1 TRBV7-2 - - CASSPWGGNTEAFF TGTGCCAGCAGCCCCTGGGGAGGCAACACTGAAGCTTTCTTT
TRBJ2-7 TRBV27 TRBD2 - CASSLSRQGGFEQYF TGTGCCAGCAGTTTATCGAGGCAGGGAGGGTTCGAGCAGTACTTC
TRBJ1-2 TRBV19 - - CASTNRDQAYGYTF TGTGCCAGTACCAACAGAGACCAAGCCTATGGCTACACCTTC
TRBJ1-4 TRBV28 TRBD1 - CASSSGQGKGFREKLFF TGTGCCAGCAGTTCCGGACAGGGGAAAGGGTTTAGAGAAAAACTGTTTTTT
TRBJ2-7 TRBV24-1 TRBD2 - CATSEPGRAYEQYF TGTGCCACCAGTGAACCCGGGAGGGCCTACGAGCAGTACTTC
TRBJ1-2 TRBV5-1 TRBD1 - CASSSANRGTNYGYTF TGCGCCAGCAGTTCCGCGAACAGGGGGACTAACTATGGCTACACCTTC
TRBJ2-5 TRBV6-2/TRBV6-3 TRBD1 - CASSYSGTGGQETQYF TGTGCCAGCAGTTACTCGGGGACAGGGGGACAAGAGACCCAGTACTTC
TRBJ1-2 TRBV30 - once CAWSLGGADGYTF TGTGCCTGGAGTTTGGGCGGGGCGGATGGCTACACCTTC
TRBJ1-5 TRBV24-1 - - CATSDSSNQPQHF TGTGCCACCAGTGATTCCTCTAATCAGCCCCAGCATTTT
TRBJ2-3 TRBV9 TRBD2 - CASSLRLAGITDTQYF TGTGCCAGCAGCCTTCGACTAGCGGGGATCACAGATACGCAGTATTTT
TRBJ1-4 TRBV2 TRBD1 - CASSEVTGGFEKLFF TGTGCCAGCAGTGAGGTAACAGGGGGCTTTGAAAAACTGTTTTTT
TRBJ2-5 TRBV6-5 - - CASTGGSGGRETQYF TGTGCCAGCACCGGAGGGTCAGGGGGTAGAGAGACCCAGTACTTC
TRBJ1-1 TRBV10-3 TRBD1 - CAISDLGQGNSEAFF TGTGCCATCAGTGATCTCGGACAGGGGAACTCTGAAGCTTTCTTT
TRBJ1-5 TRBV10-3 TRBD1 - CAISATPQGAENQPQHF TGTGCCATCAGCGCCACCCCACAGGGGGCAGAAAATCAGCCCCAGCATTTT
TRBJ2-1 TRBV3-1/TRBV3-2 TRBD2 - CASSRRRASGGGSNNEQFF TGTGCCAGCAGCCGCCGGAGGGCTAGCGGGGGGGGATCAAACAATGAGCAGTTCTTC
TRBJ2-2 TRBV5-1 TRBD2 - CASSLSPGGGTGELFF TGCGCCAGCAGCCTCTCCCCGGGGGGAGGGACCGGGGAGCTGTTTTTT
TRBJ1-1 TRBV29-1 - - CSVEVQGEAFF TGCAGCGTTGAAGTCCAGGGGGAAGCTTTCTTT
TRBJ2-7 TRBV19 - - CASSIEARGEQYF TGTGCCAGTAGTATAGAAGCACGGGGGGAGCAGTACTTC
TRBJ2-2 TRBV28 - - CASVREDTGELFF TGTGCCAGCGTGAGGGAGGACACCGGGGAGCTGTTTTTT
TRBJ1-6 TRBV7-8 TRBD1 once CASSPTPGQGANSPLHF TGTGCCAGCAGCCCCACTCCGGGACAGGGGGCAAATTCACCCCTCCACTTT
TRBJ2-3 TRBV7-2 TRBD2 - CASSLGAGGRTDTQYF TGTGCCAGCAGCTTAGGGGCGGGGGGACGCACAGATACGCAGTATTTT